The 9 T cell receptor beta chains below all came from one sample that was sequenced in a study of T cells after yellow fever vaccination. One entry per CDR3 protein results from TCRdb running MiXCR on the 5' RACE reads. The sample holds around 500,000 distinct CDR3 sequences, 21% seen once. Here the sequenced sample was PBMCs, taken roughly 20 days after the first yellow fever vaccination. These receptor sequences come from a man aged 18-30 years who received the YFV17D yellow fever vaccine.

The chain has TRBV6-1 and TRBJ1-2; D not resolved. The V gene lost 4 bases and the J gene lost 8 bases, with 5 bases spanning the gap. The germline gives CDR1 MNHNS, CDR2 SASEGT. This CDR3 contains 10 residues. The CDR3 DNA follows: TGTGCCAGCAGTGGTCTCGGCTACACCTTC. This sequence encodes CASSGLGYTF.

The CDR3 sequence is CASSGLAGDRETQYF. The CDR3 region has the DNA TGTGCCAGCAGTGGGTTAGCGGGCGACAGGGAGACCCAGTACTTC. The chain has TRBV12-3 or TRBV12-4 and TRBJ2-5, with a weak D call TRBD2 (7 bases). The CDR3 is made up of 15 amino acids. Between the trimmed V and J ends, which lost 5 bases and 5 bases, there was a span of 18 bases.

The V gene is TRBV5-6, the J gene TRBJ2-3; 7 bases line up with TRBD1. The germline V gene has CDR1 SGHDT and CDR2 YYEEEE. This CDR3 has 16 amino acids. Trimming took 0 bases from V and 4 from J; bases not matched to a gene: 8. The DNA of the CDR3 is TGTGCCAGCAGCTTGGTGACAGGGCCTTTGGCAGATACGCAGTATTTT. Protein sequence: CASSLVTGPLADTQYF.

This clonotype was seen a handful of times. The gene calls are TRBV28 and TRBJ2-4; D remains ambiguous. The CDR3 is 13 amino acids. CDR1 MDHEN and CDR2 SYDVKM come from the germline V gene. The V gene lost 2 bases and the J gene lost 5 bases, with 7 bases spanning the gap. For the CDR3, the DNA is TGTGCCAGCAGTTTAGCCGGACAAAACATTCAGTACTTC. Encoded protein: CASSLAGQNIQYF. The variable domain in full, with the rest retrieved from reference TRBV28 and TRBJ2-4, is DVKVTQSSRYLVKRTGEKVFLECVQDMDHENMFWYRQDPGLGLRLIYFSYDVKMKEKGDIPEGYSVSREKKERFSLILESASTNQTSMYLCASSLAGQNIQYFGAGTRLSVL.

This clonotype showed up just a few times. The DNA for the CDR3 is TGCGCCAGCAGCCTACGACTAGCGGGGAATGAAGAGACCCAGTACTTC. Residues: CASSLRLAGNEETQYF. This chain uses TRBV4-1 with TRBJ2-5; TRBD2 matches at 11 bases. This CDR3 is built from 16 residues. The germline V gene encodes CDR1 MGHRA and CDR2 YSYEKL. The V gene end was trimmed by 4 bases and the J gene end by 3 bases; junction bases not matched to a gene: 7.

The chain couples TRBV20-1 to TRBJ2-1, with D perhaps given as TRBD1 or TRBD2 (5 bases each). This CDR3 region has 14 residues. CDR1 is DFQATT, CDR2 SNEGSKA, per germline (reference sequence). Trimming pared 6 bases from V and 8 bases from J, leaving 20 bases between. The CDR3: CSAPGPAYIDEQFF. CDR3 nucleotide sequence: TGCAGTGCCCCGGGGCCTGCATACATCGATGAGCAGTTCTTC.

The chain recombines TRBV10-3 with TRBJ2-2, with D tentatively TRBD1 (6 bases). Germline lookup yields CDR1 ENHRY and CDR2 SYGVKD. V shed 3 bases and J shed 6 bases, with 14 bases lying between them. The CDR3 is 15 residues long. CDR3 nucleotide sequence: TGTGCCATCAGTGAAGACAGGTCCCGGCCCGGGGAGCTGTTTTTT. This codes for CAISEDRSRPGELFF.

This CDR3 reads CASSGAGKYYTF. Written as DNA, the CDR3 is TGTGCCAGCAGTGGGGCAGGGAAATACTACACCTTC. This sequence joins TRBV2 and TRBJ1-2; maybe TRBD1 (5 bases). CDR1 and CDR2 (germline): SNHLY, FYNNEI. Trimming pared 4 bases from V and 10 bases from J, leaving 13 bases between. The CDR3 has 12 amino acids.

This clonotype has only a few counts. V gene TRBV4-1 combines with J gene TRBJ2-7, with 8 bases fitting TRBD2. In germline, CDR1 is MGHRA, CDR2 YSYEKL. V lost 1 base, J lost 3 bases, and 8 bases stayed unmatched. The CDR3 has 16 residues. In DNA, the CDR3 is TGCGCCAGCAGCCAAGGATCAAGCGGGGGTTTCTACGAGCAGTACTTC. It yields the protein CASSQGSSGGFYEQYF.